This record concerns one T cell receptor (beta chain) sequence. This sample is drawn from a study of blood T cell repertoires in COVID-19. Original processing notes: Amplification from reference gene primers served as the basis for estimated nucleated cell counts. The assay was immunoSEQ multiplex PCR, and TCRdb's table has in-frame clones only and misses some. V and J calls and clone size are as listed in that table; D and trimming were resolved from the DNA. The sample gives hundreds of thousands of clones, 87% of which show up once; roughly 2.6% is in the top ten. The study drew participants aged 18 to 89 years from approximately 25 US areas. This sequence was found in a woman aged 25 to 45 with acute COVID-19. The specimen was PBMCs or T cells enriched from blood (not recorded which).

The CDR3 sequence: CASSGLGANTGELFF. For the CDR3, the DNA is TGTGCCAGCAGTGGTTTAGGGGCGAACACCGGGGAGCTGTTTTTT. The chain is built from TRBV7-9 and TRBJ2-2, with a weak D call TRBD1 (5 bases). The ends were cut back, 6 bases at V and 0 bases at J, with 11 bases in the middle. The CDR3 is 15 residues long. Germline V gene data show CDR1 as SEHNR and CDR2 as FQNEAQ (reference sequence).